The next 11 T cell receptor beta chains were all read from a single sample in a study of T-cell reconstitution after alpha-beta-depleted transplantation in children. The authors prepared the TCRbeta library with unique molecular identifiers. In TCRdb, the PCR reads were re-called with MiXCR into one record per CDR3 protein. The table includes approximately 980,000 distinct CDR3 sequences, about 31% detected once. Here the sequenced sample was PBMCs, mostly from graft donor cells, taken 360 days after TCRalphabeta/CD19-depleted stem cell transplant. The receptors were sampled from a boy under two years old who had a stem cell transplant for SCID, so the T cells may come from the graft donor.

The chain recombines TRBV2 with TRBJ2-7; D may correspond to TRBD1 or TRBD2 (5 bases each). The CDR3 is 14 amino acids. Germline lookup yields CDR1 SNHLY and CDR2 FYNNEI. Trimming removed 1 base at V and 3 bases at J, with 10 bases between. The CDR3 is CASSEGRDLYEQYF. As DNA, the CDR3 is TGTGCCAGCAGTGAAGGCAGGGACCTCTACGAGCAGTACTTC.

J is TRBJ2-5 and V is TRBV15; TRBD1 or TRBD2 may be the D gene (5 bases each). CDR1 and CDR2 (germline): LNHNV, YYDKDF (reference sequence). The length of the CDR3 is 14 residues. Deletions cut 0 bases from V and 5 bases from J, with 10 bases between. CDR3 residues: CATSRDRDGETQYF. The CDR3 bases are TGTGCCACCAGCAGAGATCGGGACGGGGAGACCCAGTACTTC. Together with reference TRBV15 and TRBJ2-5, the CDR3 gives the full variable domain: DAMVIQNPRYQVTQFGKPVTLSCSQTLNHNVMYWYQQKSSQAPKLLFHYYDKDFNNEADTPDNFQSRRPNTSFCFLDIRSPGLGDTAMYLCATSRDRDGETQYFGPGTRLLVL.

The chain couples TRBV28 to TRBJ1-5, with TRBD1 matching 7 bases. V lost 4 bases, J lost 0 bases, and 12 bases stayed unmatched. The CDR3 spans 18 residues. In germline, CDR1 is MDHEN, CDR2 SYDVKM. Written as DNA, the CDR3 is TGTGCCAGCAGTTCCCAAGCCTTGACAGGGTATAGCAATCAGCCCCAGCATTTT. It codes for CASSSQALTGYSNQPQHF.

The CDR3 region is CASSLAGTGADTQYF. CDR3 in DNA: TGTGCCAGCAGCTTAGCGGGGACAGGGGCAGATACGCAGTATTTT. V and J are TRBV7-8 and TRBJ2-3, with 10 bases lining up with TRBD1. The trim removed 0 bases at V and 4 bases at J, leaving 1 base unmatched. CDR3 length equals 15 residues. From germline, CDR1 is SGHVS and CDR2 FQNEAQ.

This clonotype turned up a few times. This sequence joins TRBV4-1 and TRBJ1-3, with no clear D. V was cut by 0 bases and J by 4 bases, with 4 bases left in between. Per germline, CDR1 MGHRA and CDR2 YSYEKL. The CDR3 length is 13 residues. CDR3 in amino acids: CASSQEDGNTIYF. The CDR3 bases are TGCGCCAGCAGCCAAGAGGACGGAAACACCATATATTTT.

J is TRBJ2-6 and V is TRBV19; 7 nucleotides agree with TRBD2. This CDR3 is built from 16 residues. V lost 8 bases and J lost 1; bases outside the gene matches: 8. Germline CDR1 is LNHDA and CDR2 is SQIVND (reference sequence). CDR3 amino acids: CASHGGMGSGANVLTF. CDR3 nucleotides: TGTGCCAGTCACGGGGGGATGGGATCTGGGGCCAACGTCCTGACTTTC.

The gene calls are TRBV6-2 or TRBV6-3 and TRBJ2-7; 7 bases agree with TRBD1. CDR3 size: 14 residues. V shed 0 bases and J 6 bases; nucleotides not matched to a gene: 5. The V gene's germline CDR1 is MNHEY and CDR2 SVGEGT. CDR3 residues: CASSYSRTGGEQYF. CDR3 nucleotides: TGTGCCAGCAGTTACTCGAGGACAGGCGGCGAGCAGTACTTC.

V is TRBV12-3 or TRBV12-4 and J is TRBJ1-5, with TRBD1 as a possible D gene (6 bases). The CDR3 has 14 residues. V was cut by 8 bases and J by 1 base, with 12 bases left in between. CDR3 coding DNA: TGTGCCAGCGGAGGGGGAGGGAGCAATCAGCCCCAGCATTTT. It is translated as CASGGGGSNQPQHF.

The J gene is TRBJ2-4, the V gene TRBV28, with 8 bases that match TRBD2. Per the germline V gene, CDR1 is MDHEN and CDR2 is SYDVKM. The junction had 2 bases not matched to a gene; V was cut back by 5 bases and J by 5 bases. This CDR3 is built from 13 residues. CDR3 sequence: CASSRGGQNIQYF. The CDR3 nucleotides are TGTGCCAGCAGTCGGGGGGGTCAAAACATTCAGTACTTC.

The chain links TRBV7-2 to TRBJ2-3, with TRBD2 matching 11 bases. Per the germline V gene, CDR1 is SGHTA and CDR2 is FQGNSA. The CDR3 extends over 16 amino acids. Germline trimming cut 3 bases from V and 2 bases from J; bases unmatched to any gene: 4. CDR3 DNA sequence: TGTGCCAGCAGCTTCCTGACTAGCGGGGACACAGATACGCAGTATTTT. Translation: CASSFLTSGDTDTQYF.

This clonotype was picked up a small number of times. CDR3 DNA sequence: TGTGCCAGCAGCTGGCCGGGAGGCACCTACAATGAGCAGTTCTTC. Its translation is CASSWPGGTYNEQFF. The chain carries TRBV5-5 and TRBJ2-1; 7 nucleotides match TRBD2. V was pared by 3 bases and J by 2 bases, with 5 bases of the junction left unmatched. This CDR3 has 15 residues. CDR1 is SGHKS and CDR2 is YYEKEE in the germline V gene (reference sequence).